This paragraph covers one T cell receptor (beta chain) sequence. Its matching antigen is unknown. Trimming cost V 1 base and J 1 base, with 7 bases left between them. The germline CDR1 and CDR2 sequences are MGHRA and YSYEKL. This CDR3 is 15 amino acids long. Uncontrolled infections, other autoimmune diseases, pregnancy or lactation led to exclusion of patients. Clinical symptoms, serum thyroxine and TRAb, thyroid ultrasound and orbital computed tomography together formed the diagnostic basis. This specimen belongs to a study of T cells in Graves' hyperthyroidism and ophthalmopathy. Amplified TCR beta CDR3 regions derived from RNA transcripts. An initial round of RT-PCR targeting the TCR CDR3 relied on the HTBI primer set. TCRdb re-derived calls from the multiplex PCR reads in MiXCR, one entry per CDR3 protein. The data show approximately 600,000 distinct CDR3 sequences, around 21% seen once. Study-wide results and caveats: Most thyroid clonotypes that were expanded above 0.001 also turned up in blood. From stable hyperthyroidism, ophthalmopathy was set apart by a 13 V-J model.

The sample was blood. The receptor was derived from a man aged 25-45 years with Graves' ophthalmopathy. This chain uses TRBV4-1 with TRBJ2-2, with D unclear. The CDR3 nucleotides are TGCGCCAGCAGCCAAGCGGCAGGGAACACCGGGGAGCTGTTTTTT. Amino acids: CASSQAAGNTGELFF.